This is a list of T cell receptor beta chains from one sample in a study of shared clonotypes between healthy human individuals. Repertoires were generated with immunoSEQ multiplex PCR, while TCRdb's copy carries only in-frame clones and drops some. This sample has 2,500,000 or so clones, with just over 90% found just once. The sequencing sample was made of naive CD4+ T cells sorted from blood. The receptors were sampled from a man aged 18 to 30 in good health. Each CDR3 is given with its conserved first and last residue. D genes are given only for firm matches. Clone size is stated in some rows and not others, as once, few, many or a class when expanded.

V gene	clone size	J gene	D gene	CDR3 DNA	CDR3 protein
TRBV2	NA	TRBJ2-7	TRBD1	TGTGCCAGCAGTGAACGACAGGGGGCGCGGTACGAGCAGTACTTC	CASSERQGARYEQYF
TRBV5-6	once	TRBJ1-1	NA	TGTGCCAGCAGCTTGCTGATGAACACTGAAGCTTTCTTT	CASSLLMNTEAFF
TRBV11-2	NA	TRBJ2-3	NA	TGTGCCAGCAGCTTACCGCGTAGCACAGATACGCAGTATTTT	CASSLPRSTDTQYF
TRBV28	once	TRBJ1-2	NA	TGTGCCAGCACCACATTCGGGGCAGGGAACTATGGCTACACCTTC	CASTTFGAGNYGYTF
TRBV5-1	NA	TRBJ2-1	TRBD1	TGCGCCAGCAGCTTGGTACAGGGGGATGAGCAGTTCTTC	CASSLVQGDEQFF
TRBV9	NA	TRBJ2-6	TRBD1	TGTGCCAGCACCCGTAGCCAGGGGGACTCTGGGGCCAACGTCCTGACTTTC	CASTRSQGDSGANVLTF
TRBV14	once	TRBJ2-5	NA	TGTGCCAGCAGCCAAGTAGGGGGGACGCCCCAGTACTTC	CASSQVGGTPQYF
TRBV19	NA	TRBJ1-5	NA	TGTGCCAGTAGTAAGAACAATCAGCCCCAGCATTTT	CASSKNNQPQHF
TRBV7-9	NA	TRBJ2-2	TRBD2	TGTGCCAGCAGCTCACAAGGTTGGACTAGCGGGAGCGTTGGGGAGCTGTTTTTT	CASSSQGWTSGSVGELFF
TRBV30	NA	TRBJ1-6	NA	TGTGCCTGGAGTGCCTCCCCGAGCACCTATAATTCACCCCTCCACTTT	CAWSASPSTYNSPLHF
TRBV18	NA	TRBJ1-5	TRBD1	TGTGCCACCCAGGGGGATCGCAATCAGCCCCAGCATTTT	CATQGDRNQPQHF
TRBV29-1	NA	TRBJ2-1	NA	TGCAGCGTGGAGGGACATGACGGGGTACATCATGAGCAGTTCTTC	CSVEGHDGVHHEQFF
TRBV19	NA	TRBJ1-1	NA	TGTGCCAGTATCTCCCCGGGTCTCGGCACTGAAGCTTTCTTT	CASISPGLGTEAFF
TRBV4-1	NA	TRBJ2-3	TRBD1	TGCGCCAGCAGGGGACAGGGTTTCGGTACGCAGTATTTT	CASRGQGFGTQYF
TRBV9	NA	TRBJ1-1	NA	TGTGCCAGCAGCCCCAACAGGGATAACACTGAAGCTTTCTTT	CASSPNRDNTEAFF
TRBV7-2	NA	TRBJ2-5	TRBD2	TGTGCCAGCAGCTCTTGGACTAGCGGGAGCGCTGAGACCCAGTACTTC	CASSSWTSGSAETQYF
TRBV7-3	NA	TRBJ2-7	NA	TGTGCCAGCAGCTTAAAAGCGGGCCCCCCCTACGAGCAGTACTTC	CASSLKAGPPYEQYF
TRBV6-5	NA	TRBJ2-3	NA	TGTGCCAGCAGTTCGGGTGTTGATACGCAGTATTTT	CASSSGVDTQYF
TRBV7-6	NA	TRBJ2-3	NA	TGTGCCAGCAGCTTAGCGATGTATCCCGCCACAGATACGCAGTATTTT	CASSLAMYPATDTQYF
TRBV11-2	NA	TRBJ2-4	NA	TGTGCCAGCAGCCCAGGGGAAACCAAAAACATTCAGTACTTC	CASSPGETKNIQYF
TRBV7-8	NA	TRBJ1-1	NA	TGTGCCAGCAGCCCCCACTGGAACACTGAAGCTTTCTTT	CASSPHWNTEAFF
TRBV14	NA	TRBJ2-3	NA	TGTGCCAGCAGCCAAGTCAGGGCAAACACAGATACGCAGTATTTT	CASSQVRANTDTQYF
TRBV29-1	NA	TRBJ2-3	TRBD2	TGCAGCGTTGAGACTAGCGGGAGGACAGATACGCAGTATTTT	CSVETSGRTDTQYF
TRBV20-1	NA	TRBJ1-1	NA	TGCAGTGCCACCGAAGCTTTCTTT	CSATEAFF
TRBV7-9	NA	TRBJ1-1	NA	TGTGCCAGCAGCTTAGGATCCGGGGCTGAAGCTTTCTTT	CASSLGSGAEAFF
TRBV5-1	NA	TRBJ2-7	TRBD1	TGCGCCAGCAGCTTGGACCACCCAGGGGGCCTCTCCGAGCAGTACTTC	CASSLDHPGGLSEQYF
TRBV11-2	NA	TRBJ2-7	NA	TGTGCCAGCAGCCCTGATGGGGGCGGGAGTCTCTACGAGCAGTACTTC	CASSPDGGGSLYEQYF
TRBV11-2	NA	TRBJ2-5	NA	TGTGCCAGCAGCTCGGGACGGAAAATCCAAGAGACCCAGTACTTC	CASSSGRKIQETQYF
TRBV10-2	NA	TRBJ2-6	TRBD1	TGCGCCACGGACAGGGCTGGGGCCAACGTCCTGACTTTC	CATDRAGANVLTF
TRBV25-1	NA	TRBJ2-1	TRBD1	TGTGCCAGCAGTGAGGACCCGACAGGGCCAGAGTTCTTC	CASSEDPTGPEFF
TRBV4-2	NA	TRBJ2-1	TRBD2	TGTGCCAGCAGCCCCCGGGCGGGGGGACACAATGAGCAGTTCTTC	CASSPRAGGHNEQFF
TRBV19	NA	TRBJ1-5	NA	TGTGCCAGTATCGGGAGCAGAGGTCAGCCCCAGCATTTT	CASIGSRGQPQHF
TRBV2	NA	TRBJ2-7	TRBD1	TGTGCCAGCAGTGCAATAGGGGGCATAAACTTC	CASSAIGGINF
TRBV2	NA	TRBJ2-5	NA	TGTGCCAGCATATCCTGGACGAGGGAGACCCAGTACTTC	CASISWTRETQYF
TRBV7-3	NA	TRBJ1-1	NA	TGTGCCAGCAGCTTACTTCCGAACACTGAAGCTTTCTTT	CASSLLPNTEAFF
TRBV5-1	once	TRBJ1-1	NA	TGCGCCAGCAGCTCCCAGACAATGAACACTGAAGCTTTCTTT	CASSSQTMNTEAFF
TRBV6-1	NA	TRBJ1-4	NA	TGTGCCAGCAGTGCAAAGACAGTCTCTAATGAAAAACTGTTTTTT	CASSAKTVSNEKLFF
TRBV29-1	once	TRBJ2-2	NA	TGCAGCGTTGATCACGGGGGGACATCTAACACCGGGGAGCTGTTTTTT	CSVDHGGTSNTGELFF
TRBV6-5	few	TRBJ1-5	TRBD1	TGTGCCAGCAGTTCAGGGGGTTCGCAAGGGCCCCAGCATTTT	CASSSGGSQGPQHF
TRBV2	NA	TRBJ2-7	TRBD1	TGTGCCAGCAGAATGACAGGGGGTGGTTACGAGCAGTACTTC	CASRMTGGGYEQYF
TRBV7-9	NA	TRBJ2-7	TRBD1	TGTGCCAGCAGCCCCTGGACAGGGGGCCTCTACGAGCAGTACTTC	CASSPWTGGLYEQYF